This T cell receptor beta chain was captured in a study of cytomegalovirus exposure and HLA in healthy donors. The CDR3 loop spans 15 amino acids. The germline V gene encodes CDR1 SNHLY and CDR2 FYNNEI. V lost 7 bases, J lost 0 bases, and 7 bases stayed unmatched. The PCR employed 60 Vbeta primers together with 13 Jbeta primers. Generated by immunoSEQ multiplex PCR, the TCRdb table keeps only in-frame clones and is missing some. The sample includes approximately 280,000 clones, about 90% seen only once; the top ten take roughly 2.3%. This clone appeared once. Its specificity is not known. Study-wide results and caveats: A later analysis showed HLA-associated TCR beta chains outstripping equally common others in clonal expansion.

The sequenced sample was PBMCs. The V gene is TRBV2, the J gene TRBJ1-1, with TRBD1 matching over 8 bases. The receptor was derived from a woman between 18 and 29 years old in good health and CMV-seronegative. The CDR3 DNA is TGTGCCAGCACCCGCCTGGGACAGGTGAACACTGAAGCTTTCTTT. Its protein is CASTRLGQVNTEAFF.